The following is a T cell receptor beta chain sequence with its context. The antigen it recognizes is unknown. One end of the junction varies from germline; a read error may be responsible. The cysteine opens and the phenylalanine closes a CDR3 of 18 amino acids. The kept DNA is CDR3 alone, 54 bases in frame from the first base. Reading the germline V gene gives CDR1 ENHRY and CDR2 SYGVKD. The sample belongs to a study of CD8+CD57+ T cells in acquired aplastic anemia (dated by TCRdb to 2017 to 2018). Turning to the overall study: A mean of approximately 3 ug of DNA, ranging from roughly 0.2 to 27.4 ug, was extracted from sorted CD4+ and CD8+ cells. For healthy donor samples, the average read count was about 10.8 million for CD4+ cells and 11 million to 14 million for CD8+ cells.

Profiling of TCR beta VDJ combinations and CDR3 sequences used genomic DNA as the template. An Illumina HiSeq 2000 was used for TCR repertoire sequencing. As for the original processing: TRBV/TRBJ rearrangement plots, CDR3 size and DJ length profiles, and Simpson's diversity index were used to evaluate the repertoires. The most abundant DNA sequence in the deep sequencing data was defined as the immunodominant clone. CDR3 amino acid sequences were checked for sharing across subjects and were also compared against the VDJdb database and published repertoires. TCRdb reworked the public reads: Q25 trimming with fastp, MiXCR clone assembly, productive beta chains retained. Rows with one shared CDR3 protein collapse into an entry with the most common genes and DNA. Here the V and J calls rest on TCRdb's processing, not on the authors' analysis. This sample gives some 68,000 distinct CDR3 sequences in total; roughly half of them show up just once. Approximately 8.3% of the sample is taken by the ten largest.

TCR repertoires of sorted CD4+ and CD8+ blood T cells from severe aplastic anemia patients and healthy subjects were deep-sequenced in the study. Ficoll-Paque density gradient centrifugation was used to isolate peripheral blood mononuclear cells. Before DNA was extracted, CD4+ and CD8+ T cells were sorted using either FACS or magnetic beads. On the study overall, not on this receptor specifically: Twenty-nine CD8+ CDR3 sequences were found to be shared between patients and controls, but these sequences appeared to be highly expressed in patients and within the immunodominant clones of the patients. Patients and healthy controls showed no significant difference in CD8+ Simpson's diversity (P=0.060).

The source of this sequence is a human donor in good health, serving as a control. Material: sorted CD4+, CD8+, or CD8+CD57+ T cells (not recorded which) from PBMCs. The chain joins TRBV10-3 to TRBJ2-1; 9 bases in the middle match TRBD1. The DNA sequence reads TGTGACATCAGTGAGCTAGGAACAGGGGGCGGATCCTACAATGAGCAGTTCTTC. The resulting protein is CDISELGTGGGSYNEQFF.